One and the same sample provided the 24 T cell receptor beta chains below, sequenced in a study of blood T cells in healthy people across ages. Using a J-beta primer mix together with a sample-barcoded 5' primer, a second PCR was run for roughly 6 to 11 cycles. TCRdb reprocessed the 5' RACE reads via MiXCR and lists one record per CDR3 protein. Of about 800,000 distinct CDR3 sequences listed, roughly 25% are singletons. These records were also assigned to another study, of T cells of mothers and their children.

The sample taken for sequencing was blood. The source is a boy younger than 18 in good health.

The rearrangement links TRBV5-1 to TRBJ2-6; D gene ambiguous. Germline CDR1 is SGHRS and CDR2 is YFSETQ. CDR3 length equals 17 residues. Trimming took 4 bases from V and 0 from J, leaving 14 bases between them. For the CDR3, the DNA is TGCGCCAGCAGCCCGCGAGTCTCCATCTCTGGGGCCAACGTCCTGACTTTC. Residues: CASSPRVSISGANVLTF.

This clonotype was seen once. The V call is TRBV20-1, the J call TRBJ2-5, with 7 bases lining up with TRBD2. Trimming took 7 bases from V and 5 from J; bases not matched to a gene: 7. The CDR3 is made up of 12 amino acids. Germline V gives CDR1 DFQATT, CDR2 SNEGSKA (reference sequence). The CDR3 sequence is CSGQRGGETQYF. The CDR3 nucleotides are TGCAGTGGACAGCGGGGTGGCGAGACCCAGTACTTC.

This clonotype occurred many times. The chain has TRBV6-5 and TRBJ1-2; a possible D gene is TRBD1 (6 bases). Germline CDR1 reads MNHEY; CDR2 reads SVGAGI. This CDR3 spans 14 amino acids. V lost 0 bases and J 6 bases, leaving 11 bases between the germline ends. As DNA, the CDR3 is TGTGCCAGCAGTTACTCAGGGGGGACTAATGGCTACACCTTC. It is translated as CASSYSGGTNGYTF.

The rearrangement joins TRBV6-2 or TRBV6-3 to TRBJ2-5; 8 positions match TRBD2. Judging by the DNA end, TRBJ2-1 fits better; the J call may be wrong. CDR3 length equals 15 residues. Germline lookup yields CDR1 MNHEY and CDR2 SVGEGT. The CDR3 region is CASSYRRLARNEQFF. The CDR3 region has the DNA TGTGCCAGCAGTTACCGGAGACTAGCGCGGAATGAGCAGTTCTTC.

Notes on this clonotype: At one end, the junction sequence differs from germline, possibly due to a read error. J is TRBJ2-4 and V is TRBV20-1; 8 bases match TRBD2. The germline V gene has CDR1 DFQATT and CDR2 SNEGSKA (reference sequence). This CDR3 contains 16 residues. DNA for the CDR3: TGCAGTGCTAAGCGGGGGTTGGTGCTAACCAAAAACATTCAGGACTTC. Translation: CSAKRGLVLTKNIQDF.

The rearrangement links TRBV7-6 to TRBJ2-3, with 10 nucleotides matching TRBD2. The V and J ends lost 0 bases and 0 bases, in that order; junction bases with no gene match: 9. From germline, CDR1 is SGHVS and CDR2 FNYEAQ. The CDR3 totals 19 residues. Written as DNA, the CDR3 is TGTGCCAGCAGCTTAGCCCCAGCGGGGGGGTTCTCTAGCACAGATACGCAGTATTTT. Translated, it gives CASSLAPAGGFSSTDTQYF.

This clonotype was observed a few times. The rearrangement links TRBV20-1 to TRBJ1-4; D perhaps matches TRBD1 (5 bases). Germline V gives CDR1 DFQATT, CDR2 SNEGSKA (reference sequence). The germline V and J ends were trimmed by 0 bases and 13 bases, with 21 bases remaining between them. The CDR3 sequence is 15 residues long. CDR3 sequence: CSARDSPTWGTRLFF. DNA of the CDR3: TGCAGTGCTAGAGATTCCCCCACCTGGGGGACTAGACTGTTTTTT.

The chain couples TRBV4-3 to TRBJ1-1, with unresolved D. The CDR3 is 14 residues long. V was pared by 0 bases and J by 5 bases, with 10 bases between. Per germline, CDR1 LGHNA and CDR2 YSLEER. The CDR3 region is CASSQERKMTEAFF. DNA for the CDR3: TGCGCCAGCAGCCAAGAGAGGAAAATGACTGAAGCTTTCTTT.

For the CDR3, the DNA is TGTGCCAGCAGTTATTCCCGGGACAGGGATCAGTATGAAAAACTGTTTTTT. This encodes CASSYSRDRDQYEKLFF. This chain uses TRBV27 with TRBJ1-4; 9 bases agree with TRBD1. Germline V gene sequence: CDR1 MNHEY, CDR2 SMNVEV (reference sequence). The CDR3 has 17 amino acids. V was clipped by 4 bases and J by 6 bases; unmatched bases: 12.

As to this clonotype: A junction end diverges from the germline sequence, so it may reflect a read error. CDR3 amino acids: CAGSVQGRNSYEQYF. In nucleotides, the CDR3 is TGTGCCGGCAGTGTACAGGGACGGAACTCCTACGAGCAGTACTTC. The chain links TRBV2 to TRBJ2-7, with a possible D match to TRBD1 (6 bases). Germline values: CDR1 SNHLY, CDR2 FYNNEI. The CDR3 is made up of 15 amino acids.

This clonotype was seen more than once but under ten times. This chain links TRBV20-1 with TRBJ2-1, with 9 positions matching TRBD1. V dropped 6 bases and J dropped 3; count of bases not matched to a gene: 3. This CDR3 is built from 13 residues. Germline assignment: CDR1 DFQATT and CDR2 SNEGSKA (reference sequence). The CDR3 spells CSADRGSYNEQFF. The DNA of the CDR3 is TGCAGTGCCGACAGGGGGAGCTACAATGAGCAGTTCTTC.

There are a few counts of this clonotype. V is TRBV20-1 and J is TRBJ2-5; D is ambiguous. Germline V gives CDR1 DFQATT, CDR2 SNEGSKA (reference sequence). The V end lost 6 bases, the J end lost 5 bases, and 13 bases lay between the germline ends. The CDR3 contains 12 residues. The CDR3 sequence: CSAPDTLETQYF. The CDR3 DNA is TGCAGTGCCCCCGACACTTTGGAGACCCAGTACTTC.

This clonotype was detected ten times or more. J is TRBJ2-4 and V is TRBV7-9; TRBD1 is a possible D gene (5 bases). This CDR3 contains 16 residues. From germline, CDR1 is SEHNR and CDR2 FQNEAQ (reference sequence). V gave up 5 bases and J gave up 0 bases, with 14 bases separating them. Here the CDR3 reads CASSRSEQVAKNIQYF. CDR3 nucleotide sequence: TGTGCCAGCAGCCGGTCAGAACAGGTAGCCAAAAACATTCAGTACTTC.

The chain combines TRBV7-2 with TRBJ2-7, with D perhaps given as TRBD1 or TRBD2 (8 bases each). Germline V lookup: CDR1 SGHTA, CDR2 FQGNSA. The V end lost 4 bases, the J end lost 3 bases, and 16 bases lay between the germline ends. CDR3 length: 15 amino acids. The CDR3 protein is CASSSGGTGSYEQYF. CDR3 DNA sequence: TGTGCCAGCAGCTCGGGGGGGACAGGCAGCTACGAGCAGTACTTC.

V gene TRBV28 combines with J gene TRBJ2-4, with D possibly matching TRBD2 (5 bases). This CDR3 has 13 amino acids. The germline V gene encodes CDR1 MDHEN and CDR2 SYDVKM. V was trimmed by 3 bases and J by 6 bases, leaving 9 bases between them. CDR3 coding DNA: TGTGCCAGCAGTTTCGGGAAGGGAAACATTCAGTACTTC. The encoded protein is CASSFGKGNIQYF.

This clonotype was detected a few times. V and J are TRBV5-5 and TRBJ2-5; TRBD2 matches 11 bases. With V trimmed by 4 bases and J by 4 bases, 6 bases remained unmatched. CDR1 and CDR2 from the germline V gene are SGHKS and YYEKEE (reference sequence). This CDR3 spans 15 amino acids. In nucleotides, the CDR3 is TGTGCCAGCAGCCCTCTAGGGACTAGCGGAGAGACCCAGTACTTC. Encoded protein: CASSPLGTSGETQYF.

This clonotype showed up just a few times. One end of the junction does not line up with germline, which may come from a read error. The chain employs TRBV7-7 and TRBJ2-1; 9 bases match TRBD2. The CDR3 runs to 15 residues. CDR1 and CDR2 from the germline V gene are SSHAT and FNYEAQ (reference sequence). CDR3 DNA: TGTGCTAGCAGCTTAGGCGGAGCGGGAGGCGATGAGCAGTTCTTC. Translated: CASSLGGAGGDEQFF.

This clonotype was seen many times. The rearrangement uses TRBV4-3 and TRBJ2-5; 7 bases fit TRBD2. The DNA end lines up better with TRBJ2-1; the J call may be wrong. The CDR3 consists of 16 residues. The germline CDR1 and CDR2 sequences are LGHNA and YSLEER. The chain's CDR3 is CASSQDPAGVYNEQFF. CDR3 DNA sequence: TGCGCCAGCAGCCAAGATCCGGCGGGAGTCTACAATGAGCAGTTCTTC.

The chain links TRBV2 to TRBJ2-5; D tentatively fits TRBD1 or TRBD2 (6 bases each). The CDR3 loop spans 13 amino acids. Looked up from germline, CDR1 is SNHLY and CDR2 is FYNNEI. V was cut by 8 bases and J by 5 bases, with 15 bases left in between. CDR3 sequence (DNA): TGTGCCAGCTCGGACAGCGGGCCGGAGACCCAGTACTTC. It codes for CASSDSGPETQYF.

The sample holds one count of this clonotype. This chain uses TRBV6-2 or TRBV6-3 with TRBJ1-2, with 7 positions matching TRBD1. The germline gives CDR1 MNHEY, CDR2 SVGEGT. The V segment lost 5 bases and the J segment 6 bases; nucleotides outside the gene matches: 9. The CDR3 has 14 amino acids. The CDR3 protein is CASSRPGQEDGYTF. Written as DNA, the CDR3 is TGTGCCAGCAGTAGACCTGGACAGGAGGATGGCTACACCTTC.

The table lists this clonotype with a few counts. The rearrangement uses TRBV28 and TRBJ2-7, with a possible D match to TRBD2 (6 bases). The germline V gene encodes CDR1 MDHEN and CDR2 SYDVKM. Trimming stripped 10 bases from V and 4 bases from J, with 11 bases between. The length of the CDR3 is 11 residues. CDR3 sequence: CAIGGSYEQYF. As DNA, the CDR3 is TGTGCCATCGGGGGAAGTTACGAGCAGTACTTC.

V usage is TRBV10-3 and J usage is TRBJ1-6, with 7 bases that match TRBD1. Germline V gives CDR1 ENHRY, CDR2 SYGVKD. V lost 2 bases, J lost 4 bases, and 8 bases stayed unmatched. This CDR3 has 17 amino acids. CDR3 residues: CAISERQGGLYNSPLHF. CDR3 coding DNA: TGTGCCATCAGTGAGAGACAGGGCGGCCTTTATAATTCACCCCTCCACTTT.

This clonotype has just a few counts. An end of the junction does not agree with germline; a read error may underlie this. CDR3 loop: CASSQPSGESQETQYF. Here the CDR3 DNA reads TGTGCCAGCAGCCAACCCTCGGGGGAGTCACAAGAGACCCAGTACTTT. J is TRBJ2-3 and V is TRBV14, with D maybe TRBD2 (6 bases). The germline CDR1 and CDR2 sequences are SGHDN and FVKESK. CDR3 length: 16 amino acids.

The chain combines TRBV29-1 with TRBJ2-3, with D perhaps given as TRBD1 or TRBD2 (6 bases each). Germline-derived CDR1 and CDR2 are SQVTM and ANQGSEA. The V end was cut by 0 bases, the J end by 5 bases, with 12 bases between. The CDR3 is 14 residues long. The CDR3 sequence: CSVEDRGVGDTQYF. The CDR3 coding sequence is TGCAGCGTTGAAGATAGGGGGGTAGGAGATACGCAGTATTTT.